The 30 T cell receptor beta chains in this list originate from one sample, sequenced in a study of cytomegalovirus exposure and HLA in healthy donors. The PCR ran on 60 Vbeta and 13 Jbeta primers. Assay used: immunoSEQ multiplex PCR; TCRdb lists only in-frame clones, some missing. The sample holds some 85,000 clones, roughly 80% seen once. The sequenced material came from PBMCs. Receptors originate from a man between 18 and 35 years old in good health and CMV-seronegative.

The rearrangement links TRBV5-1 to TRBJ2-5, with D perhaps TRBD1 (5 bases). Deletions cut 0 bases from V and 5 bases from J, with 8 bases between. Germline values: CDR1 SGHRS, CDR2 YFSETQ. The CDR3 is made up of 13 amino acids. Here the CDR3 DNA reads TGCGCCAGCAGCTTGGCTGGGGCGGAGACCCAGTACTTC. This translates into CASSLAGAETQYF. Combining the CDR3 with reference TRBV5-1 and TRBJ2-5 gives the whole variable domain KAGVTQTPRYLIKTRGQQVTLSCSPISGHRSVSWYQQTPGQGLQFLFEYFSETQRNKGNFPGRFSGRQFSNSRSEMNVSTLELGDSALYLCASSLAGAETQYFGPGTRLLVL.

The rearrangement links TRBV15 to TRBJ2-1, with D possibly being TRBD2 (6 bases). Trimming pared 9 bases from V and 1 base from J, leaving 13 bases between. Per the germline V gene, CDR1 is LNHNV and CDR2 is YYDKDF (reference sequence). This CDR3 is 14 amino acids long. The CDR3 loop reads CATFGAGSYNEQFF. In DNA, the CDR3 is TGTGCCACTTTTGGGGCGGGATCCTACAATGAGCAGTTCTTC.

This clone was observed once. This chain links TRBV28 with TRBJ1-1; D is undetermined. Germline assignment: CDR1 MDHEN and CDR2 SYDVKM. V gave up 7 bases and J gave up 5 bases, with 14 bases separating them. The CDR3 consists of 13 residues. Here the CDR3 DNA reads TGTGCCAGCACGCGGGTTGTAGTTACTGAAGCTTTCTTT. Translation gives CASTRVVVTEAFF. Looking up the rest from reference TRBV28 and TRBJ1-1 gives the full variable domain: DVKVTQSSRYLVKRTGEKVFLECVQDMDHENMFWYRQDPGLGLRLIYFSYDVKMKEKGDIPEGYSVSREKKERFSLILESASTNQTSMYLCASTRVVVTEAFFGQGTRLTVV.

Only a few counts were recorded for this clone. The rearrangement joins TRBV4-3 to TRBJ2-3, with 12 bases lining up with TRBD2. Germline V gene sequence: CDR1 LGHNA, CDR2 YSLEER. The CDR3 contains 16 residues. With 0 bases clipped from V and 7 bases from J, the junction kept 5 bases outside the gene matches. In DNA form, the CDR3 reads TGCGCCAGCAGCCAAGATGCGACTAGCGGGGGCTATACGCAGTATTTT. Residues: CASSQDATSGGYTQYF.

The chain couples TRBV28 to TRBJ2-7; 7 bases map to TRBD1. J gave up 6 bases and V 3 bases, and 8 bases lay outside the gene matches. There are 14 residues in the CDR3. CDR1 and CDR2 from the germline V gene are MDHEN and SYDVKM. The CDR3 sequence is CASSFRTGPPEQYF. As DNA, the CDR3 is TGTGCCAGCAGTTTTAGGACAGGACCCCCCGAGCAGTACTTC.

Only one count was recorded for this clone. The chain combines TRBV4-3 with TRBJ1-1; no clear D. The CDR3 consists of 14 residues. V shed 3 bases and J shed 4 bases, with 12 bases lying between them. CDR1 and CDR2 from the germline V gene are LGHNA and YSLEER. This CDR3 is CASSQEGWGTEAFF. DNA of the CDR3: TGCGCCAGCAGCCAGGAGGGATGGGGCACTGAAGCTTTCTTT.

The chain combines TRBV6-5 with TRBJ2-2, with 7 bases matching TRBD2. With V trimmed by 2 bases and J by 7 bases, 10 bases remained unmatched. The CDR3 is 16 amino acids. Looked up from germline, CDR1 is MNHEY and CDR2 is SVGAGI. The CDR3 is CASSYGAGALGGELFF. DNA for the CDR3: TGTGCCAGCAGTTACGGGGCGGGAGCCTTGGGCGGGGAGCTGTTTTTT.

The CDR3 nucleotides read TGTGCCAGCAGTTTAAGGGGCAGTTTTAACACTGAAGCTTTCTTT. Its translation: CASSLRGSFNTEAFF. The J gene is TRBJ1-1, the V gene TRBV27, with D possibly matching TRBD1 (5 bases). V lost 2 bases and J 2 bases, leaving 12 bases between the germline ends. The CDR3 has 15 amino acids. Germline lookup yields CDR1 MNHEY and CDR2 SMNVEV (reference sequence).

The V call is TRBV10-2, the J call TRBJ2-7, with 8 bases that match TRBD1. The CDR3 loop spans 13 amino acids. V dropped 5 bases and J dropped 3; count of bases not matched to a gene: 3. Germline V lookup: CDR1 WSHSY, CDR2 SAAADI. CDR3 sequence: CASSTGGNYEQYF. CDR3 sequence (DNA): TGCGCCAGCAGTACAGGGGGGAACTACGAGCAGTACTTC.

The rearrangement joins TRBV9 to TRBJ2-1; 8 bases match TRBD2. From germline, CDR1 is SGDLS and CDR2 YYNGEE. The CDR3 is 18 amino acids. Losses at the gene ends were 7 bases for V and 0 bases for J; bases not matched to a gene: 15. CDR3 DNA: TGTGCCAGCGCCCGGGGTAGCGGGACTGGTAGCTCCTACAATGAGCAGTTCTTC. The encoded protein is CASARGSGTGSSYNEQFF.

The CDR3 loop reads CASRTSPLLGAGELFF. The CDR3 nucleotides read TGTGCCAGCAGGACTAGCCCCCTCCTCGGTGCCGGGGAGCTGTTTTTT. The chain employs TRBV2 and TRBJ2-2; 7 bases fit TRBD2. This CDR3 is 16 amino acids long. The germline V gene has CDR1 SNHLY and CDR2 FYNNEI. V shed 6 bases, J shed 6 bases, and the junction held 13 bases outside the gene matches.

J is TRBJ2-7 and V is TRBV19; TRBD2 aligns across 12 bases. The ends lost 10 bases at V and 2 bases at J; junction bases unmatched: 3. The germline V gene encodes CDR1 LNHDA and CDR2 SQIVND (reference sequence). The CDR3 spans 13 residues. CDR3 region: CATRTSGTYEQYF. The CDR3 DNA follows: TGTGCCACCCGGACTAGCGGGACCTACGAGCAGTACTTC.

The rearrangement joins TRBV2 to TRBJ1-2; a possible D gene is TRBD1 (5 bases). Looked up from germline, CDR1 is SNHLY and CDR2 is FYNNEI. V was shortened by 5 bases and J by 10 bases, with 11 bases between the two germline ends. This CDR3 has 11 amino acids. The CDR3 reads CASSTGLVYTF. In DNA, the CDR3 is TGTGCCAGCAGTACGGGACTTGTCTACACCTTC.

The CDR3 DNA is TGTGCCAGCAGTCCTTTCAGGGACTATGGCTACACCTTC. Encoded protein: CASSPFRDYGYTF. The rearrangement uses TRBV6-5 and TRBJ1-2, with a weak D call TRBD1 (5 bases). CDR3 length equals 13 residues. Germline CDR1 MNHEY, CDR2 SVGAGI. Deletions cut 5 bases from V and 3 bases from J, with 10 bases between.

The rearrangement joins TRBV7-6 to TRBJ1-3; a possible D gene is TRBD1 (6 bases). The V gene's germline CDR1 is SGHVS and CDR2 FNYEAQ. Trimming took off 0 bases at V and 0 bases at J, with 9 bases between the two ends. The CDR3 has 16 amino acids. CDR3 in amino acids: CASSLARGGSGNTIYF. CDR3 coding DNA: TGTGCCAGCAGCTTAGCGAGGGGGGGCTCTGGAAACACCATATATTTT.

This chain joins TRBV15 and TRBJ2-3, with 8 bases identical to TRBD1. The CDR3 length is 12 residues. Germline V gene sequence: CDR1 LNHNV, CDR2 YYDKDF (reference sequence). With 5 bases clipped from V and 14 bases from J, the junction kept 9 bases outside the gene matches. The CDR3 DNA reads TGTGCCACCAGCCAGGACAGGGCTCGGGGGTATTTT. Translation: CATSQDRARGYF.

The V gene is TRBV5-4, the J gene TRBJ2-1; 14 nucleotides align to TRBD2. This CDR3 has 17 amino acids. V trimming: 4 bases; J trimming: 0 bases; junction bases outside the gene matches: 3. Germline V gene lookup returns CDR1 SGHNT and CDR2 YYREEE (reference sequence). The CDR3 nucleotides read TGTGCCAGCAGCACCGGACTAGCGGGAGGCTCCTACAATGAGCAGTTCTTC. It yields the protein CASSTGLAGGSYNEQFF. Full variable domain (outside the CDR3, taken from reference TRBV5-4 and TRBJ2-1): ETGVTQSPTHLIKTRGQQVTLRCSSQSGHNTVSWYQQALGQGPQFIFQYYREEENGRGNFPPRFSGLQFPNYSSELNVNALELDDSALYLCASSTGLAGGSYNEQFFGPGTRLTVL.

Only a few counts were recorded for this clone. This chain joins TRBV7-8 and TRBJ2-5, with a weak D call TRBD1 (6 bases). V lost 2 bases and J lost 2, with 12 bases in between. This CDR3 is built from 15 residues. Germline V gene data show CDR1 as SGHVS and CDR2 as FQNEAQ. The CDR3 sequence: CASSLRWDTQETQYF. The CDR3 region has the DNA TGTGCCAGCAGCTTACGGTGGGACACACAAGAGACCCAGTACTTC.

The chain joins TRBV6-5 to TRBJ1-1; 8 nucleotides agree with TRBD1. V lost 10 bases and J lost 4; bases outside the gene matches: 5. Germline CDR1 reads MNHEY; CDR2 reads SVGAGI. The CDR3 has 12 amino acids. The CDR3 sequence is CATRGRGTEAFF. CDR3 sequence (DNA): TGTGCCACCAGGGGGCGAGGCACTGAAGCTTTCTTT.

The rearrangement uses TRBV2 and TRBJ2-3; D might be TRBD1 (6 bases). Trimming took off 3 bases at V and 4 bases at J, with 11 bases between the two ends. This CDR3 is built from 14 residues. CDR1 is SNHLY and CDR2 is FYNNEI in the germline V gene. CDR3 sequence reads: CASSEHRAADTQYF. The CDR3 DNA sequence: TGTGCCAGCAGTGAGCACAGGGCGGCAGATACGCAGTATTTT.

CDR3 bases: TGTGCCTCACTAGCGGGAGGAAAGGATACGCAGTATTTT. Translated, it gives CASLAGGKDTQYF. The rearrangement joins TRBV30 to TRBJ2-3; 12 bases are shared with TRBD2. The CDR3 is 13 amino acids. Germline V gene sequence: CDR1 GTSNPN, CDR2 SVGIG (reference sequence). Unmatched junction bases numbered 5, after V lost 7 bases and J lost 6 bases.

The V call is TRBV2, the J call TRBJ1-1; TRBD1 agrees at 8 bases. The junction had 5 bases not matched to a gene; V was cut back by 8 bases and J by 3 bases. CDR1 is SNHLY, CDR2 FYNNEI, per germline. CDR3 length: 13 amino acids. The CDR3 here is CASGLQGDTEAFF. In DNA, the CDR3 is TGTGCCAGCGGCCTACAGGGGGACACTGAAGCTTTCTTT.

This chain uses TRBV14 with TRBJ1-3; D is uncertain. CDR3 size: 14 residues. Trimming took 4 bases from V and 3 from J, leaving 10 bases between them. Germline CDR1 SGHDN, CDR2 FVKESK. The CDR3 loop reads CASSPSSGGNTIYF. In nucleotides, the CDR3 is TGTGCCAGCAGCCCTAGTTCCGGTGGAAACACCATATATTTT.

Note on this clone: One end of the junction fails to match germline, which may point to a read error. This chain uses TRBV7-7 with TRBJ2-3; 8 positions match TRBD2. CDR1 and CDR2 from the germline V gene are SSHAT and FNYEAQ (reference sequence). The CDR3 contains 14 residues. This CDR3 is CASSSAGGSDTQYF. The CDR3 bases are TGTGCTAGCAGCAGTGCGGGAGGCTCAGATACGCAGTATTTT.

The chain combines TRBV28 with TRBJ1-1, with D possibly matching TRBD1 (6 bases). The CDR3 consists of 13 residues. From germline, CDR1 is MDHEN and CDR2 SYDVKM. Trimming shortened V by 6 bases and J by 6 bases, and 14 bases separated the two germline ends. The CDR3: CASSSTGKAEAFF. DNA of the CDR3: TGTGCCAGCAGCTCCACAGGGAAGGCTGAAGCTTTCTTT.

This chain connects TRBV6-1 to TRBJ2-7; D unclear. V dropped 6 bases and J dropped 3 bases, with 9 bases sitting between them. The V gene's germline CDR1 is MNHNS and CDR2 SASEGT. The length of the CDR3 is 12 residues. For the CDR3, the DNA is TGTGCCAGCAGGGGCGCCTACTACGAGCAGTACTTC. This gives the protein CASRGAYYEQYF.

This clone occurred once. The V gene is TRBV19, the J gene TRBJ2-1, with TRBD1 matching 8 bases. Germline CDR1 and CDR2: LNHDA and SQIVND (reference sequence). With 9 bases clipped from V and 2 bases from J, the junction kept 9 bases outside the gene matches. The CDR3 is 15 amino acids. The CDR3 region is CASQTGETPYNEQFF. The CDR3 DNA follows: TGTGCCAGCCAGACAGGGGAAACTCCCTACAATGAGCAGTTCTTC.

The V gene is TRBV25-1, the J gene TRBJ1-1; D is uncertain. The V and J ends lost 1 base and 5 bases respectively, with 8 bases between them. CDR3 length equals 13 residues. CDR1 is MGHDK and CDR2 is SYGVNS in the germline V gene. The CDR3 loop is CASSELMRTEAFF. In nucleotides, the CDR3 is TGTGCCAGCAGTGAATTAATGCGGACTGAAGCTTTCTTT.

The chain employs TRBV19 and TRBJ2-3; possibly TRBD2 for D (5 bases). Germline CDR1 and CDR2: LNHDA and SQIVND (reference sequence). There are 14 residues in the CDR3. V lost 6 bases and J lost 2, with 12 bases in between. The CDR3 DNA reads TGTGCCAGTAGGAACCGGGGTAACACAGATACGCAGTATTTT. Translated: CASRNRGNTDTQYF. The entire variable domain, with the rest obtained from reference TRBV19 and TRBJ2-3, is as follows: DGGITQSPKYLFRKEGQNVTLSCEQNLNHDAMYWYRQDPGQGLRLIYYSQIVNDFQKGDIAEGYSVSREKKESFPLTVTSAQKNPTAFYLCASRNRGNTDTQYFGPGTRLTVL.

This clone showed up just once. This chain connects TRBV12-5 to TRBJ1-1, with D possibly matching TRBD1 (5 bases). CDR3 size: 14 residues. Germline-derived CDR1 and CDR2 are LGHNT and FRNRAP. V was trimmed by 4 bases and J by 4 bases, leaving 13 bases between them. DNA for the CDR3: TGTGCTAGTGGTTCCACCCGGGGGGGCACTGAAGCTTTCTTT. Translated: CASGSTRGGTEAFF.